These T cell receptor beta chains were read from a single sample in a study of blood T cell repertoires in COVID-19. Assay: immunoSEQ multiplex PCR; the TCRdb copy retains only in-frame clones and omits some. The table records about 250,000 clones, about 88% of them present only once. Sample: PBMCs or T cells enriched from blood (not recorded which). These TCRs come from a woman aged 45-65 years who had been exposed to COVID-19. CDR3s include the opening cysteine and the closing phenylalanine or tryptophan.

TRBV5-1	TRBJ2-7	CASSPTTGQYEQYF
TRBV18	TRBJ2-1	CASSPLPPSGNEQFF
TRBV2	TRBJ2-1	CASSSERSSYNEQFF
TRBV27	TRBJ2-7	CASSFGDTYEQYF
TRBV2	TRBJ1-2	CASRAGELHGYTF
TRBV5-1	TRBJ1-2	CASSLVADSVNYGYTF
TRBV18	TRBJ2-7	CASSPWGQSYEQYF
TRBV5-6	TRBJ1-3	CASSSGQVRLSGNTIYF
TRBV2	TRBJ1-2	CASSETGLGGYTF
TRBV13	TRBJ2-7	CASSFLGSTYEQYF
TRBV7-9	TRBJ2-2	CASSGGTNTGELFF
TRBV12-3/TRBV12-4	TRBJ1-1	CASSSGETEAFF
TRBV7-9	TRBJ2-1	CASSSTPQDRATDEQFF
TRBV6-2/TRBV6-3	TRBJ2-1	CASSYRGLTGEAYNEQFF
TRBV30	TRBJ1-1	CAGYSNTEAFF
TRBV10-2	TRBJ1-2	CASSSDRVDYGYTF
TRBV27	TRBJ2-3	CASSFLGLGTDTQYF
TRBV5-4	TRBJ1-3	CASSAGQSSGNTIYF
TRBV13	TRBJ2-3	CASSLAPGLAGGTDTQYF
TRBV30	TRBJ1-5	CAWSVGGDQPQHF
TRBV5-1	TRBJ1-1	CASSSSQGLTEAFF
TRBV6-5	TRBJ1-6	CASSYSADSPLHF
TRBV5-1	TRBJ2-5	CASSLVPPSQETQYF
TRBV11-2	TRBJ2-3	CASSLEGGTDTQYF
TRBV3-1/TRBV3-2	TRBJ2-1	CASSRGREGRNEQFF